Reported below is one T cell receptor (beta chain). The antigen it recognizes is unknown. One base away there is no much larger clone; base qualities are not given. This sample stems from a study of vaccination effects on CD4 cells after COVID-19 (dated by TCRdb to 2021 to 2024). Study-level background: Two doses of either the BNT162b2 or the mRNA-1273 mRNA SARS-CoV-2 vaccine were administered to participants. In both COVID-19 convalescent patients and infection-naive vaccine recipients, the study compared SARS-CoV-2 spike-specific CD4+ TCR repertoires from before mRNA vaccination with those from after it. Altogether, around eleven COVID-19 convalescent patients and a few SARS-CoV-2-naive healthy vaccine recipients made up the full study. Cultures from other donors in the study were sequenced with the Oncomine TCR Beta short-read assay on an Illumina iSeq 100.

In the ViraFEST assay, PBMC were stimulated with viral peptide pools, and antigen-specific CD4+ T cell clonotypes were then identified by expansion using TCR sequencing. After around eleven days of culture, CD4+ T cells were isolated with the EasySep CD4+ T cell isolation kit. Negative nucleocapsid antibody results before and after vaccination confirmed that the healthy vaccine recipients had no prior SARS-CoV-2 infection. Some 2 million PBMC per well were cultured in IMDM with roughly 5% human AB serum, 8 to 10 IU/ml IL-2 and gentamicin, plus 10 ug/ml peptides. Half of the culture medium was replaced with fresh IL-2-containing medium on days 3 and 7. Each peptide stimulation condition was cultured in triplicate wells unless otherwise noted. Using Ficoll-Paque Plus gradient centrifugation, PBMC were separated from whole blood and then either used fresh or cryopreserved at -140C. The overlapping peptide pools covered the spike proteins of SARS-CoV-2 and of the common cold coronaviruses HCoV-NL63, HCoV-OC43 and HCoV-229E. The QIAamp micro DNA kit was used to extract genomic DNA from the cultured CD4+ T cells.

V is pruned by 8 bases and J by 6 bases, leaving 11 bases of the junction without a gene match. The germline V gene yields MDHEN for CDR1 and SYDVKM for CDR2. Including the terminal cysteine and phenylalanine, the CDR3 comprises 16 residues. Only the CDR3 region is kept as DNA, spanning 48 bases read in frame from base 1. The protocol used for the library was the immunoSEQ multiplex PCR assay. TCR beta CDR3 sequencing was performed on DNA from the cultured, isolated CD4+ T cells. Per the original workflow: The analysis removed non-productive TCR sequences, trimmed reads to the CDR3 region, and retained only CDR3s that were 7 or more amino acids long. Antigen-specific clonotypes were identified using the MANAFEST web app by comparison of expansion in peptide wells against reference cultures. For clones to be considered positive, expansion at FDR<0.05 versus reference and all other wells, an odds ratio above 5, and a frequency above 0.1% in two replicate wells were required. Clonotypes significantly expanded in SARS-CoV-2 spike wells and in at least one common cold coronavirus spike condition were defined as cross-reactive. Levenshtein distance calculated with the stringdist R package was used to assess CDR3 similarity, and unrooted trees were constructed with ape in R 3.6.1. TCRdb limited this immuneACCESS table to in-frame rearrangements with V and J called. A share of clones is missing; checked studies link under half to unresolved V genes, and the rest is unexplained. D and trimming were read from the DNA, whereas the V and J calls and clone size are those reported in that table. Across this sample there are 55,000 to 80,000 clones, with 80% seen only once. More than 9% of the sample is in the top ten clones.

Overall study outcomes, separate from this receptor: In healthy vaccine recipients, vaccine-induced clones were almost all SARS-CoV-2 mono-reactive, with only 1 of 255 cross-reactive with common cold coronaviruses. Both infection-induced and vaccine-induced clones contracted markedly at late post-vaccination timepoints, which is consistent with waning T cell responses. Limitations of the study were the small number of convalescent patients and the absence of early post-infection timepoints.

The chain was built from TRBV28 and TRBJ2-2; 11 central nucleotides agree with TRBD2. Here the sequenced sample was CD4+ T cells from PBMCs cultured with SARS-CoV-2 spike peptides, taken before COVID-19 vaccination. Per the publication, the cell subset or site label means: SARS-CoV-2 spike overlapping peptide pool stimulation. This receptor was obtained from a human donor who received a COVID-19 vaccine. The CDR3 region reads CASGLLAGGSAGELFF. The bases are TGTGCCAGCGGACTTCTAGCGGGGGGAAGTGCCGGGGAGCTGTTTTTT.